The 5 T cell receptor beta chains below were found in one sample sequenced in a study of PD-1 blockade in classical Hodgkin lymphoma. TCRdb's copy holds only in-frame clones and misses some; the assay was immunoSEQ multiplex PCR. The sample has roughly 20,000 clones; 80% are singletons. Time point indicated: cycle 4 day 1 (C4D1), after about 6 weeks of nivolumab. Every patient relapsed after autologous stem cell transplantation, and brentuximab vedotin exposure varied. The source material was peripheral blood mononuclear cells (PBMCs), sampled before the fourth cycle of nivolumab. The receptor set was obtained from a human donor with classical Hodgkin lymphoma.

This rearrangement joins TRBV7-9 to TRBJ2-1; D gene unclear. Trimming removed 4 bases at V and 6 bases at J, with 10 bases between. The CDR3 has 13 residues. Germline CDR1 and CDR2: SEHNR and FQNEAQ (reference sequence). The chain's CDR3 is CASSSVLGNEQFF. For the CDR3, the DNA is TGTGCCAGCAGCTCGGTACTGGGCAATGAGCAGTTCTTC.

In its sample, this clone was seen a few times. The CDR3 DNA is TGTGCCAGCAGGGATTCGGGCTTCCAAGAGACCCAGTACTTC. Encoded protein: CASRDSGFQETQYF. The chain employs TRBV7-9 and TRBJ2-5; D is uncertain. The CDR3 consists of 14 residues. Germline CDR1 reads SEHNR; CDR2 reads FQNEAQ (reference sequence). Deletions cut 6 bases from V and 1 base from J, with 12 bases between.

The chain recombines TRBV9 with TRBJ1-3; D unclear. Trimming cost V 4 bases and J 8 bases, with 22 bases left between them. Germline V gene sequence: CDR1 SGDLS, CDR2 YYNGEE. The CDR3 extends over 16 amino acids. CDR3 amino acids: CASSPGLRDKGDTIYF. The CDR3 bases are TGTGCCAGCAGCCCTGGTCTTCGCGACAAGGGAGACACCATATATTTT.

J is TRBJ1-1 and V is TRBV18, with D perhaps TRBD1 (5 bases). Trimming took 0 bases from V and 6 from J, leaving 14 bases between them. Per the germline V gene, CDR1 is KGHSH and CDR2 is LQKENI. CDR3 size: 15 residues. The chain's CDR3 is CASSPPGGVGSEAFF. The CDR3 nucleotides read TGTGCCAGCTCACCACCGGGAGGGGTAGGATCTGAAGCTTTCTTT.

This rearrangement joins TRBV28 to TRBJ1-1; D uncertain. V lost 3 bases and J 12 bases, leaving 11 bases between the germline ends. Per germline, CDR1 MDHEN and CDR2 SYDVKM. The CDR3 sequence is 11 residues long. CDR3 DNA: TGTGCCAGCAGTTTGTATTACGGAACTTTCTTT. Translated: CASSLYYGTFF.